Presented here are 14 T cell receptor beta chains from one specimen sequenced in a study of CD8+CD57+ T cells in acquired aplastic anemia. Genomic DNA was employed as the template in profiling TCR beta VDJ and CDR3. From the reads, TCRdb called clonotypes with MiXCR, one entry per CDR3 protein. Here the sample spans about 240,000 distinct CDR3 sequences, more than 45% being singletons. Patients sequenced had flow cytometry evidence of CD8+CD57+ cell expansion. Material for sequencing was sorted CD4+, CD8+, or CD8+CD57+ T cells (not recorded which) from PBMCs. All receptors come from a human donor with aplastic anemia.

This clonotype was counted ten times or more. This rearrangement joins TRBV19 to TRBJ1-1, with no clear D. The CDR3 has 13 amino acids. V shed 3 bases and J shed 2 bases, with 7 bases lying between them. CDR1 is LNHDA and CDR2 is SQIVND in the germline V gene (reference sequence). CDR3 DNA sequence: TGTGCCAGTAGTATGTCAGGAAACACTGAAGCTTTCTTT. It codes for CASSMSGNTEAFF.

This clonotype was counted a single time. The chain is built from TRBV2 and TRBJ2-3; D ambiguous. CDR3 size: 16 residues. Germline V gene sequence: CDR1 SNHLY, CDR2 FYNNEI. Trimming stripped 4 bases from V and 2 bases from J, with 16 bases between. The CDR3 here is CASSAMTSKITDTQYF. DNA for the CDR3: TGTGCCAGCAGTGCGATGACATCGAAAATCACAGATACGCAGTATTTT.

This clonotype has only one observation. The V gene is TRBV5-1, the J gene TRBJ1-4; unclear D gene. There are 13 residues in the CDR3. The germline CDR1 and CDR2 sequences are SGHRS and YFSETQ. Trimming cost V 2 bases and J 8 bases, with 10 bases left between them. The CDR3 spells CASSFGEREKLFF. The CDR3 bases are TGCGCCAGCAGCTTCGGGGAACGCGAAAAACTGTTTTTT.

The V gene is TRBV5-1, the J gene TRBJ1-2; D is perhaps TRBD1 (5 bases). Germline V CDR1 and CDR2: SGHRS, YFSETQ. CDR3 length: 13 residues. With 4 bases removed from V and 2 bases from J, the gap between germline ends came to 9 bases. The CDR3 DNA sequence: TGCGCCAGCAGCCCCCGGGACAACTATGGCTACACCTTC. Encoded protein: CASSPRDNYGYTF.

A remark on this clonotype: Since a much larger clone is just one base distant, this may be a read error. The chain carries TRBV29-1 and TRBJ2-4; D is unclear. CDR1 is SQVTM, CDR2 ANQGSEA, per germline. This CDR3 has 13 amino acids. This CDR3 is CSVVTATENIQHF. The CDR3 region has the DNA TGCAGCGTTGTGACTGCCACCGAAAACATTCAGCACTTC.

This clonotype was counted ten times or more. The chain couples TRBV5-1 to TRBJ1-2; 10 bases match TRBD1. The germline V gene has CDR1 SGHRS and CDR2 YFSETQ. CDR3 size: 17 residues. J gave up 5 bases and V 3 bases, and 13 bases lay outside the gene matches. CDR3 nucleotide sequence: TGCGCCAGCAGCTCGGGACAGGGGTTGCATCTTTCTTATGGCTACACCTTC. Its translation: CASSSGQGLHLSYGYTF.

Concerning this clonotype: One junction end disagrees with the germline gene, perhaps due to a read error. The genes are TRBV7-9 and TRBJ2-2; TRBD1 aligns across 7 bases. From germline, CDR1 is SEHNR and CDR2 FQNEAQ (reference sequence). The CDR3 contains 17 residues. Here the CDR3 DNA reads TGCGCCAGCAGCTTAAGGGGTGGACAGGTCAACACCGGGGAGCTGTTTTTT. The encoded protein is CASSLRGGQVNTGELFF.

This clonotype was seen repeatedly, ten times or more. The chain recombines TRBV9 with TRBJ1-1; possibly TRBD1 for D (6 bases). The germline gives CDR1 SGDLS, CDR2 YYNGEE. V lost 3 bases and J lost 0, with 9 bases in between. This CDR3 has 14 residues. The CDR3 is CASSEGQLNTEAFF. The CDR3 coding sequence is TGTGCCAGCAGCGAAGGACAGCTGAACACTGAAGCTTTCTTT.

The chain employs TRBV9 and TRBJ2-7; D might be TRBD1 or TRBD2, each matching 5 bases. V lost 3 bases and J 2 bases, leaving 12 bases between the germline ends. CDR3 length: 14 amino acids. Germline values: CDR1 SGDLS, CDR2 YYNGEE. This CDR3 is CASSASGTPYEQYF. CDR3 DNA: TGTGCCAGCAGCGCATCCGGGACCCCCTACGAGCAGTACTTC.

V and J are TRBV9 and TRBJ1-6; perhaps TRBD1 as D (6 bases). Trimming cost V 7 bases and J 10 bases, with 15 bases left between them. Germline values: CDR1 SGDLS, CDR2 YYNGEE. The CDR3 length is 13 residues. The CDR3 here is CASRPGGHSPLHF. DNA of the CDR3: TGTGCCAGCCGCCCCGGGGGGCACTCACCCCTCCACTTT.

The genes are TRBV29-1 and TRBJ2-5, with 7 bases lining up with TRBD1. V lost 8 bases and J lost 4; bases outside the gene matches: 4. The CDR3 is made up of 11 amino acids. Germline V CDR1 and CDR2: SQVTM, ANQGSEA. The CDR3 reads CSPRTGETQYF. The CDR3 DNA follows: TGCAGCCCTAGGACAGGAGAGACCCAGTACTTC.

V is TRBV5-1 and J is TRBJ1-4; 8 positions match TRBD1. Looked up from germline, CDR1 is SGHRS and CDR2 is YFSETQ. CDR3 length: 14 residues. The junction had 7 bases not matched to a gene; V was cut back by 7 bases and J by 5 bases. The CDR3 here is CASASGGRNEKLFF. CDR3 bases: TGCGCCAGCGCCTCAGGGGGCAGGAATGAAAAACTGTTTTTT.

There are many counts of this clonotype. The rearrangement joins TRBV9 to TRBJ2-1; TRBD2 agrees at 8 bases. Germline assignment: CDR1 SGDLS and CDR2 YYNGEE. V shed 1 base and J 6 bases; nucleotides not matched to a gene: 3. CDR3 length equals 14 residues. The CDR3 protein is CASSVREGRNEQFF. The CDR3 bases are TGTGCCAGCAGCGTACGGGAGGGCCGCAATGAGCAGTTCTTC.

This clonotype was detected a few times. This could be a read error, since a much larger clone is one nucleotide away. Likely a read error: the CDR3 ends without its conserved phenylalanine or tryptophan. CDR3 nucleotides: TGTGCCAGCAGCGGGGGACTAGCGGAGAACACCGGGGAGCTGTTTTCT. This gives the protein CASSGGLAENTGELFS. The chain combines TRBV9 with TRBJ2-2; 11 nucleotides align to TRBD2. Trimming at V came to 3 bases and at J to 1 base, leaving 2 bases not matched to a gene. This CDR3 is 16 amino acids long. Germline V gene data show CDR1 as SGDLS and CDR2 as YYNGEE.